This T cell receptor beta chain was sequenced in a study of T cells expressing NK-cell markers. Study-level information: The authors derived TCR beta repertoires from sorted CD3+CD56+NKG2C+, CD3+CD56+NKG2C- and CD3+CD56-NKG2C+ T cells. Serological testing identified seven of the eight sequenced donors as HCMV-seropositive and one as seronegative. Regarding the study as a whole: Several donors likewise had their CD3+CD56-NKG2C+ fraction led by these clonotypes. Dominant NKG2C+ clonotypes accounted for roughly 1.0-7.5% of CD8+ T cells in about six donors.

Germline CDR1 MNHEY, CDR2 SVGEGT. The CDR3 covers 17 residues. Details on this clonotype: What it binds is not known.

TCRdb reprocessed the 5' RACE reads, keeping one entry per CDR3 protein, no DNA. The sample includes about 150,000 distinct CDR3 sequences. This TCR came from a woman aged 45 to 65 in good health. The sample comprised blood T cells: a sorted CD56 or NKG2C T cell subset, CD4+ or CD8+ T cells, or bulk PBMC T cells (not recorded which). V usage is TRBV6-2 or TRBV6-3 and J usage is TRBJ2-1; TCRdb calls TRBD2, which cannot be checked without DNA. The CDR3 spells CASSYPIEGRPNNEQFF.